This T cell receptor (beta chain) was sequenced in a study of siplizumab effects on memory and regulatory T cells. General study findings and limits: On average, about 72% of mappable alloreactive CD4+ clones were Treg-derived under siplizumab, against about 25% in controls. Memory cells that were CD4+ and unstimulated gave rise to alloreactive sequences, which siplizumab significantly reduced. Naive T cells looked more diverse than memory cells, and they looked like major contributors to the alloresponse.

Approximately 100,000 TCR templates underwent assay in each sample. The data were produced by immunoSEQ multiplex PCR, yet TCRdb's version contains in-frame clones alone and is incomplete. In the table there are 90,000 to 95,000 clones, approximately 94% of which are singletons. Germline lookup yields CDR1 ENHRY and CDR2 SYGVKD. V was trimmed by 7 bases and J by 3 bases, leaving 10 bases between them. The CDR3 totals 12 residues. The count of this clone is one. What it binds is unknown. This TCR was recovered from a human donor in good health. This sequence joins TRBV10-3 and TRBJ2-7; D possibly corresponds to TRBD2 (5 bases). Material for sequencing was CD8+ T cells sorted from blood. In DNA, the CDR3 is TGTGCCATCAAGTTAGCGAACTACGAGCAGTACTTC. Translating gives CAIKLANYEQYF.